This TCR beta chain comes out of a study of graft-versus-host responses after intestinal transplantation. Study at large: All recipients were given anti-thymocyte globulin induction, and tacrolimus and steroids were then administered for 3 to 4 years.

This table comes from immunoSEQ multiplex PCR, and its TCRdb copy is limited to in-frame clones, with some not included. The sample holds about 97,000 clones, 80% to 95% seen once. The germline gives CDR1 SQVTM, CDR2 ANQGSEA. Losses at the gene ends were 7 bases for V and 7 bases for J; bases not matched to a gene: 9. CDR3 size: 12 residues. The V and J genes are TRBV29-1 and TRBJ1-1; 7 nucleotides align to TRBD1. The TCR originated in a human patient who received an intestinal transplant, so some T cells may come from the graft donor. Sequences were derived from PBMCs, sampled about 460 days after intestinal transplant. CDR3 amino acids: CSAGQERSEAFF. CDR3 coding DNA: TGCAGCGCAGGACAGGAAAGGAGTGAAGCTTTCTTT.